The clone carrying this TCR beta chain was counted a few times. The CDR3 is 16 residues long. Deletions cut 3 bases from V and 4 bases from J, with 18 bases between. Germline loops: CDR1 WNHNN, CDR2 SYGVQD (reference sequence). TCRdb independently ran MiXCR on the 5' RACE reads; one entry per CDR3 protein. The sample consists of hundreds of thousands of distinct CDR3 sequences, 5.5% to 6.5% of them appearing once. The sample belongs to a study of identical twins. V usage is TRBV10-1 and J usage is TRBJ2-5; weak D call: TRBD2 (5 bases). Sequenced: naive T cells sorted from blood. The TCR originated in a young man in good health. This chain's CDR3 is CASSEIALGDGETQYF. CDR3 DNA: TGCGCCAGCAGTGAAATAGCCCTCGGGGATGGAGAGACCCAGTACTTC.